The 31 T cell receptor beta chains below were found in one sample sequenced in a study of cytomegalovirus exposure and HLA in healthy donors. PCR primers comprised 60 Vbeta and 13 Jbeta primers. Assay: immunoSEQ multiplex PCR; the TCRdb copy retains only in-frame clones and omits some. The sample shows 150,000 to 200,000 clones, roughly 80% of them seen only once. Source material: PBMCs. The receptors originated from a woman between 25 and 40 years old in good health and CMV-seropositive.

CDR3 sequence (DNA): TGTGCCAGCAGCCCATTAGGCCTTAGCGGGAGGGCCGTAGATACGCAGTATTTT. Protein sequence: CASSPLGLSGRAVDTQYF. J is TRBJ2-3 and V is TRBV9; 11 bases map to TRBD2. The germline CDR1 and CDR2 sequences are SGDLS and YYNGEE. This CDR3 region has 18 residues. With 4 bases clipped from V and 5 bases from J, the junction kept 15 bases outside the gene matches.

This chain connects TRBV19 to TRBJ1-2; possible D gene TRBD1, 5 bases. V was pared by 7 bases and J by 4 bases, with 10 bases between. Germline-derived CDR1 and CDR2 are LNHDA and SQIVND (reference sequence). The CDR3 loop spans 12 amino acids. CDR3 region: CASTTESYGYTF. The DNA for the CDR3 is TGTGCCAGTACGACAGAAAGCTATGGCTACACCTTC.

Only one count was recorded for this clone. This chain links TRBV7-9 with TRBJ1-5; 7 nucleotides line up with TRBD1. The V gene end was trimmed by 0 bases and the J gene end by 7 bases; junction bases not matched to a gene: 6. Germline CDR1 reads SEHNR; CDR2 reads FQNEAQ (reference sequence). The CDR3 consists of 15 residues. CDR3 nucleotide sequence: TGTGCCAGCAGCTTAGCGACAGGGATAGGGCAGCCCCAGCATTTT. Protein product: CASSLATGIGQPQHF.

The chain carries TRBV6-1 and TRBJ1-4; D call uncertain. Trimming stripped 3 bases from V and 10 bases from J, with 12 bases between. Germline V gene lookup returns CDR1 MNHNS and CDR2 SASEGT. This CDR3 is built from 13 residues. CDR3 region: CASSELGSGKLFF. In nucleotides, the CDR3 is TGTGCCAGCAGTGAGCTTGGGAGCGGAAAACTGTTTTTT.

This clone came up a few times. The rearrangement joins TRBV6-6 to TRBJ1-6; D may be TRBD1 (6 bases). Germline V gives CDR1 MNHNY, CDR2 SVGAGI (reference sequence). Trimming took off 6 bases at V and 6 bases at J, with 12 bases between the two ends. The CDR3 loop spans 14 amino acids. The CDR3 DNA follows: TGTGCCAGCAGACAGGGTGACCCTAATTCACCCCTCCACTTT. This translates into CASRQGDPNSPLHF.

J is TRBJ2-7 and V is TRBV15; 8 nucleotides agree with TRBD2. The CDR3 runs 16 residues. Germline CDR1 is LNHNV and CDR2 is YYDKDF (reference sequence). The V and J ends lost 3 bases and 5 bases, in that order; junction bases with no gene match: 12. This CDR3 reads CATSSGLSGKADEQYF. CDR3 bases: TGTGCCACCAGCAGTGGGCTTAGCGGGAAGGCGGACGAGCAGTACTTC.

The CDR3 region has the DNA TGTGCCAGCAGTGATGGACAGGGCAACTATGGCTACACCTTC. This encodes CASSDGQGNYGYTF. This rearrangement joins TRBV6-1 to TRBJ1-2; 8 nucleotides align to TRBD1. Germline lookup yields CDR1 MNHNS and CDR2 SASEGT. V was clipped by 3 bases and J by 2 bases; unmatched bases: 2. The CDR3 spans 14 residues.

This clone was recorded once. One end of the junction varies from germline; a read error may be responsible. CDR3 loop: CSSSPGTSGIRYNEQFF. As DNA, the CDR3 is TGTTCCAGCAGCCCAGGGACTAGCGGGATTCGCTACAATGAGCAGTTCTTC. The chain recombines TRBV7-9 with TRBJ2-1; 13 bases are shared with TRBD2. Germline V gene sequence: CDR1 SEHNR, CDR2 FQNEAQ (reference sequence). The CDR3 loop spans 17 amino acids.

This clone appeared once. This rearrangement joins TRBV5-6 to TRBJ1-6; a possible D gene is TRBD1 (6 bases). The CDR3 extends over 15 amino acids. Trimming cost V 1 base and J 5 bases, with 10 bases left between them. Germline assignment: CDR1 SGHDT and CDR2 YYEEEE. The CDR3 nucleotides are TGTGCCAGCAGCTTGTGGGGACATAATAATTCACCCCTCCACTTT. Its translation: CASSLWGHNNSPLHF. Using reference TRBV5-6 and TRBJ1-6 for the parts outside the CDR3, the full variable domain is DAGVTQSPTHLIKTRGQQVTLRCSPKSGHDTVSWYQQALGQGPQFIFQYYEEEERQRGNFPDRFSGHQFPNYSSELNVNALLLGDSALYLCASSLWGHNNSPLHFGNGTRLTVT.

The chain combines TRBV7-9 with TRBJ2-3; D possibly corresponds to TRBD2 (5 bases). Trimming took 11 bases from V and 7 from J, leaving 16 bases between them. Germline assignment: CDR1 SEHNR and CDR2 FQNEAQ (reference sequence). This CDR3 region has 12 residues. For the CDR3, the DNA is TGTGCCGAGGGAGAAAGTCGAAATACGCAGTATTTT. This translates into CAEGESRNTQYF.

For this clone: Germline is not matched at one junction end, which may reflect a read error. V is TRBV7-7 and J is TRBJ2-3; 11 bases agree with TRBD2. The germline V gene has CDR1 SSHAT and CDR2 FNYEAQ (reference sequence). The CDR3 totals 14 residues. CDR3 amino acids: CASSLTSGGDTQYF. CDR3 in DNA: TGTGCTAGCAGCCTAACTAGCGGGGGTGATACGCAGTATTTT.

This clone has a handful of counts. V usage is TRBV7-8 and J usage is TRBJ2-1; the D gene is possibly TRBD2 (7 bases). V gave up 1 base and J gave up 2 bases, with 18 bases separating them. CDR3 length equals 18 residues. Germline-derived CDR1 and CDR2 are SGHVS and FQNEAQ. In DNA form, the CDR3 reads TGTGCCAGCAGCTTAGGGGGGCCGGGGCTAGCGGCCTACAATGAGCAGTTCTTC. Amino acids: CASSLGGPGLAAYNEQFF.

The chain employs TRBV7-9 and TRBJ2-3; 9 positions agree with TRBD2. Germline assignment: CDR1 SEHNR and CDR2 FQNEAQ (reference sequence). CDR3 size: 17 residues. The V segment lost 5 bases and the J segment 2 bases; nucleotides outside the gene matches: 11. CDR3 sequence reads: CASSARVAGVPTDTQYF. The CDR3 region has the DNA TGTGCCAGCAGCGCGCGGGTAGCGGGAGTCCCCACAGATACGCAGTATTTT. Variable domain in full (rest from reference TRBV7-9 and TRBJ2-3): DTGVSQNPRHKITKRGQNVTFRCDPISEHNRLYWYRQTLGQGPEFLTYFQNEAQLEKSRLLSDRFSAERPKGSFSTLEIQRTEQGDSAMYLCASSARVAGVPTDTQYFGPGTRLTVL.

In DNA, the CDR3 is TGTGCCAGCAGTTTACTTCAACCGGGACAGGGAGGAAAACTGTTTTTT. The encoded protein is CASSLLQPGQGGKLFF. The chain employs TRBV27 and TRBJ1-4; 9 bases map to TRBD1. CDR1 is MNHEY and CDR2 is SMNVEV in the germline V gene (reference sequence). The trim removed 2 bases at V and 10 bases at J, leaving 11 bases unmatched. The CDR3 sequence is 16 residues long.

This rearrangement joins TRBV6-5 to TRBJ1-1, with 7 bases matching TRBD1. This CDR3 spans 12 amino acids. The germline V gene encodes CDR1 MNHEY and CDR2 SVGAGI. J was trimmed by 4 bases and V by 5 bases; bases with no gene match: 1. The CDR3 reads CASSRQGTEAFF. CDR3 DNA: TGTGCCAGCAGTCGACAGGGCACTGAAGCTTTCTTT.

V and J are TRBV2 and TRBJ1-5, with D tentatively TRBD1 (5 bases). CDR1 and CDR2 (germline): SNHLY, FYNNEI. V lost 3 bases to trimming and J lost 7 bases, with 10 bases between them. There are 13 residues in the CDR3. The CDR3 DNA reads as TGTGCCAGCAGTGAGGCCAGGGTCCAGCCCCAGCATTTT. Its protein product is CASSEARVQPQHF. Complete variable domain (other parts from reference TRBV2 and TRBJ1-5): EPEVTQTPSHQVTQMGQEVILRCVPISNHLYFYWYRQILGQKVEFLVSFYNNEISEKSEIFDDQFSVERPDGSNFTLKIRSTKLEDSAMYFCASSEARVQPQHFGDGTRLSIL.

This clone was seen more than once but under ten times. V is TRBV29-1 and J is TRBJ1-2, with D tentatively TRBD1 (5 bases). Germline V gives CDR1 SQVTM, CDR2 ANQGSEA. The CDR3 contains 11 residues. Trimming left V 7 bases short and J 5 bases short, with 11 bases between. The chain's CDR3 is CSAGELYGYTF. DNA for the CDR3: TGCAGCGCGGGGGAACTGTATGGCTACACCTTC.

V gene TRBV20-1 combines with J gene TRBJ2-7; D gene ambiguous. The CDR3 length is 11 residues. Between the trimmed V and J ends, which lost 3 bases and 1 base, there was a span of 4 bases. The germline V gene has CDR1 DFQATT and CDR2 SNEGSKA (reference sequence). This CDR3 reads CSARRSYEQYF. The DNA of the CDR3 is TGCAGTGCTAGGAGGTCCTACGAGCAGTACTTC.

The chain combines TRBV5-4 with TRBJ1-1; D gene uncertain. Germline V gene lookup returns CDR1 SGHNT and CDR2 YYREEE (reference sequence). Trimming shortened V by 0 bases and J by 1 base, and 16 bases separated the two germline ends. There are 17 residues in the CDR3. CDR3 protein: CASSLAGRDSGNTEAFF. In DNA form, the CDR3 reads TGTGCCAGCAGCTTGGCCGGGAGGGATAGCGGGAACACTGAAGCTTTCTTT.

The gene calls are TRBV4-2 and TRBJ1-4; 9 bases are shared with TRBD1. The germline V gene has CDR1 LGHNA and CDR2 YNFKEQ. The V and J ends lost 1 base and 6 bases, in that order; junction bases with no gene match: 9. The CDR3 consists of 17 residues. The CDR3 DNA follows: TGTGCCAGCAGCCAAGCCTACAGGGGGCAGAGGGATGAAAAACTGTTTTTT. It encodes CASSQAYRGQRDEKLFF.

The chain couples TRBV7-2 to TRBJ1-5, with TRBD1 identical over 7 bases. The V and J ends lost 4 bases and 6 bases, in that order; junction bases with no gene match: 3. This CDR3 has 13 residues. Looked up from germline, CDR1 is SGHTA and CDR2 is FQGNSA. The CDR3 reads CASSSQGGQPQHF. In nucleotides, the CDR3 is TGTGCCAGCAGCTCTCAGGGGGGTCAGCCCCAGCATTTT.

This clone was detected a few times. The chain joins TRBV19 to TRBJ1-1; D gene ambiguous. In germline, CDR1 is LNHDA, CDR2 SQIVND (reference sequence). CDR3 length: 13 amino acids. The germline V and J ends were trimmed by 2 bases and 2 bases, with 6 bases remaining between them. The CDR3 region has the DNA TGTGCCAGTAGTATAACGGTTAACACTGAAGCTTTCTTT. This translates into CASSITVNTEAFF.

This clone was seen more than once but under ten times. The chain employs TRBV9 and TRBJ1-2; D uncertain. This CDR3 is built from 14 residues. Trimming took off 0 bases at V and 6 bases at J, with 12 bases between the two ends. Germline CDR1 and CDR2: SGDLS and YYNGEE. The CDR3 is CASSVGGDSDGYTF. For the CDR3, the DNA is TGTGCCAGCAGCGTAGGCGGCGATTCGGATGGCTACACCTTC.

This chain joins TRBV9 and TRBJ2-1; D call uncertain. The CDR3 spans 17 residues. Deletions cut 0 bases from V and 5 bases from J, with 18 bases between. Germline-derived CDR1 and CDR2 are SGDLS and YYNGEE. Here the CDR3 DNA reads TGTGCCAGCAGCGTAGAGACGACAACCCGCCGAAACAATGAGCAGTTCTTC. This sequence encodes CASSVETTTRRNNEQFF.

In its sample, this clone was seen once. The chain uses TRBV19 and TRBJ2-2; TRBD2 is a possible D gene (6 bases). V shed 10 bases and J shed 2 bases, with 17 bases lying between them. This CDR3 is 15 amino acids long. The germline gives CDR1 LNHDA, CDR2 SQIVND (reference sequence). For the CDR3, the DNA is TGTGCCACCTCCCTAGTGGGGGGTAACACCGGGGAGCTGTTTTTT. Encoded protein: CATSLVGGNTGELFF.

There are a few counts of this clone. The chain employs TRBV30 and TRBJ1-5; D remains unclear. The germline V gene has CDR1 GTSNPN and CDR2 SVGIG (reference sequence). V gave up 1 base and J gave up 1 base, with 5 bases separating them. The CDR3 runs 13 residues. The CDR3 DNA follows: TGTGCCTGGAGTGGGAGGAGCAATCAGCCCCAGCATTTT. As protein: CAWSGRSNQPQHF.

The chain uses TRBV6-1 and TRBJ2-2; 12 bases map to TRBD2. The CDR3 totals 18 residues. With 2 bases clipped from V and 0 bases from J, the junction kept 4 bases outside the gene matches. Germline V lookup: CDR1 MNHNS, CDR2 SASEGT. The CDR3 nucleotides are TGTGCCAGCAGTGAAAAAGGACTAGCGGGGTCGAACACCGGGGAGCTGTTTTTT. It codes for CASSEKGLAGSNTGELFF.

The chain carries TRBV5-4 and TRBJ2-2, with 14 nucleotides matching TRBD2. The CDR3 spans 17 residues. The V gene end was trimmed by 4 bases and the J gene end by 6 bases; junction bases not matched to a gene: 8. Germline values: CDR1 SGHNT, CDR2 YYREEE (reference sequence). The CDR3 reads CASSPGTSGSRPGELFF. The CDR3 region has the DNA TGTGCCAGCAGCCCCGGGACTAGCGGGAGTCGGCCCGGGGAGCTGTTTTTT.

The chain employs TRBV19 and TRBJ1-3; TRBD1 matches at 7 bases. This CDR3 contains 14 residues. The germline CDR1 and CDR2 sequences are LNHDA and SQIVND (reference sequence). Germline trimming cut 6 bases from V and 2 bases from J; bases unmatched to any gene: 4. The CDR3 nucleotides are TGTGCCAGTAGAACAGGGGTTGCTGGAAACACCATATATTTT. This sequence encodes CASRTGVAGNTIYF.

The chain combines TRBV9 with TRBJ1-1; D gene uncertain. This CDR3 region has 13 residues. Germline-derived CDR1 and CDR2 are SGDLS and YYNGEE. With 0 bases removed from V and 3 bases from J, the gap between germline ends came to 6 bases. CDR3 in amino acids: CASSVGAYTEAFF. As DNA, the CDR3 is TGTGCCAGCAGCGTAGGAGCGTACACTGAAGCTTTCTTT.

The gene calls are TRBV28 and TRBJ2-7; the D gene is possibly TRBD2 (6 bases). Trimming took 8 bases from V and 6 from J, leaving 11 bases between them. Germline V gene data show CDR1 as MDHEN and CDR2 as SYDVKM. The CDR3 length is 11 residues. The CDR3 coding sequence is TGTGCCAGCGCGGACTACGGCGAGCAGTACTTC. Protein: CASADYGEQYF. Filled out from reference TRBV28 and TRBJ2-7, the complete variable domain reads DVKVTQSSRYLVKRTGEKVFLECVQDMDHENMFWYRQDPGLGLRLIYFSYDVKMKEKGDIPEGYSVSREKKERFSLILESASTNQTSMYLCASADYGEQYFGPGTRLTVT.